The 23 T cell receptor beta chains presented below share a single source sample, sequenced in a study of breast tumors, draining lymph nodes, adjacent tissues. TCRdb re-called the multiplex PCR reads with MiXCR, one entry per CDR3 protein. The profile covers under 300,000 distinct CDR3 sequences, with 30% to 35% appearing a single time and over 3.5% taken by the ten largest. Breast cancer patients provided tissue from their axillary draining lymph nodes. The sequencing sample was made of axillary lymph node tissue. These receptors were taken from a female donor with breast cancer. Some clones in this sample may be carry-over from other donors' samples.

This rearrangement joins TRBV11-3 to TRBJ1-6; TRBD1 is a possible D gene (5 bases). The length of the CDR3 is 15 residues. V dropped 5 bases and J dropped 7 bases, with 15 bases sitting between them. Germline assignment: CDR1 SGHNT and CDR2 YENEEA. CDR3 in DNA: TGTGCCAGCAGCCCTGGGGCGGTGGCGAATTCACCCCTCCACTTT. Encoded protein: CASSPGAVANSPLHF.

Many counts were recorded for this clonotype. This clone may be a read error of a much larger clone one base away. The chain carries TRBV20-1 and TRBJ1-2, with 9 bases identical to TRBD1. This CDR3 is built from 12 residues. Germline lookup yields CDR1 DFQATT and CDR2 SNEGSKA (reference sequence). CDR3 amino acids: CSATGQGYGSTF. CDR3 bases: TGCAGTGCTACGGGACAGGGCTATGGCTCCACCTTC.

This clonotype occurred many times. The chain employs TRBV7-3 and TRBJ2-1, with 8 bases that match TRBD2. Germline V gene lookup returns CDR1 SGHTA and CDR2 FQGTGA. V gave up 3 bases and J gave up 6 bases; unmatched junction bases: 4. This CDR3 comprises 14 residues. CDR3 bases: TGTGCCAGCAGCTTCGCCGGGACTAGCAATGAGCAGTTCTTC. Translated, it gives CASSFAGTSNEQFF.

This clonotype was detected ten times or more. The chain recombines TRBV2 with TRBJ2-5, with D tentatively TRBD2 (5 bases). The CDR3 has 15 amino acids. Germline V CDR1 and CDR2: SNHLY, FYNNEI. Trimming removed 4 bases at V and 1 base at J, with 13 bases between. The CDR3 DNA sequence: TGTGCCAGCAGTGCCTTTCGGGGTTCCCAAGAGACCCAGTACTTC. The encoded protein is CASSAFRGSQETQYF.

The chain carries TRBV25-1 and TRBJ2-7; 10 bases are shared with TRBD1. The CDR3 totals 16 residues. CDR1 is MGHDK and CDR2 is SYGVNS in the germline V gene. V gave up 4 bases and J gave up 2 bases; unmatched junction bases: 8. In nucleotides, the CDR3 is TGTGCCAGCAGTGCTGACCGGGACAGGGGAGCCTACGAGCAGTACTTC. This translates into CASSADRDRGAYEQYF.

The sample holds many counts of this clonotype. V and J are TRBV20-1 and TRBJ2-1, with 12 positions matching TRBD2. From germline, CDR1 is DFQATT and CDR2 SNEGSKA (reference sequence). The CDR3 has 17 amino acids. J gave up 5 bases and V 6 bases, and 14 bases lay outside the gene matches. DNA of the CDR3: TGCAGTGCGCCGACATTGACTAGCGGGAGAACCCACAATGAGCAGTTCTTC. This codes for CSAPTLTSGRTHNEQFF.

This clonotype was seen ten or more times. The V and J genes are TRBV9 and TRBJ2-1, with 10 bases lining up with TRBD2. CDR1 is SGDLS and CDR2 is YYNGEE in the germline V gene. With V trimmed by 2 bases and J by 4 bases, 3 bases remained unmatched. The CDR3 covers 15 residues. The CDR3 DNA sequence: TGTGCCAGCAGCGTTACTAGCGGGGCTTACAATGAGCAGTTCTTC. This translates into CASSVTSGAYNEQFF.

This clonotype was observed many times. The chain uses TRBV7-2 and TRBJ2-2; perhaps TRBD1 as D (5 bases). Trimming took off 4 bases at V and 8 bases at J, with 17 bases between the two ends. Germline loops: CDR1 SGHTA, CDR2 FQGNSA. This CDR3 is built from 15 residues. The CDR3 region has the DNA TGTGCCAGCAGCTACGTTAGGGGTCCTCAAGGGGAGCTGTTTTTT. Residues: CASSYVRGPQGELFF.

With regard to this clonotype: Compared with germline, one end of the junction differs, possibly owing to a read error. The chain couples TRBV10-3 to TRBJ2-1, with D possibly being TRBD1 or TRBD2 (5 bases each). CDR3 length: 13 residues. The V gene's germline CDR1 is ENHRY and CDR2 SYGVKD. The CDR3 region is CAIRPPGASPAIF. The CDR3 DNA sequence: TGTGCCATCAGACCCCCCGGGGCCTCACCTGCCATCTTC.

The rearrangement joins TRBV7-2 to TRBJ2-3, with 9 bases aligning to TRBD1. J gave up 11 bases and V 3 bases, and 9 bases lay outside the gene matches. This CDR3 is 14 amino acids long. The germline V gene has CDR1 SGHTA and CDR2 FQGNSA. The CDR3 protein is CASSLDRGGQRQYF. In DNA, the CDR3 is TGTGCCAGCAGCTTGGACAGGGGAGGGCAAAGGCAGTATTTT.

The sample holds many counts of this clonotype. The rearrangement uses TRBV12-3 or TRBV12-4 and TRBJ1-5, with D tentatively TRBD1 (5 bases). Deletions cut 2 bases from V and 4 bases from J, with 18 bases between. The CDR3 extends over 17 amino acids. CDR3: CASSLYVLGAINQPQHF. The CDR3 bases are TGTGCCAGCAGTTTATACGTGCTAGGGGCTATTAATCAGCCCCAGCATTTT.

Details on this clonotype: This may stem from a read error, because a much larger clone lies one nucleotide away. The CDR3 region is CTSSFSGTTTDTQYF. The CDR3 bases are TGTACCAGCAGCTTCAGCGGGACTACCACAGATACGCAGTATTTT. The rearrangement joins TRBV9 to TRBJ2-3; 7 nucleotides line up with TRBD2. The CDR3 has 15 amino acids. Germline-derived CDR1 and CDR2 are SGDLS and YYNGEE.

The sample holds many counts of this clonotype. The V call is TRBV24-1, the J call TRBJ2-7; 7 nucleotides align to TRBD2. Looked up from germline, CDR1 is KGHDR and CDR2 is SFDVKD. The CDR3 runs 14 residues. V shed 5 bases and J 6 bases; nucleotides not matched to a gene: 9. The CDR3 sequence is CATSARGEILEQYF. The DNA for the CDR3 is TGTGCCACCAGTGCCCGGGGGGAGATCCTCGAGCAGTACTTC.

V usage is TRBV7-3 and J usage is TRBJ1-2, with a tentative D call TRBD1 (6 bases). CDR1 is SGHTA, CDR2 FQGTGA, per germline. The CDR3 extends over 15 amino acids. V was shortened by 5 bases and J by 6 bases, with 19 bases between the two germline ends. The CDR3 DNA reads TGTGCCAGCAGCGTTGATAACCTACAGGGAGATGGCTACACCTTC. It encodes CASSVDNLQGDGYTF.

The chain links TRBV20-1 to TRBJ1-6; 7 bases line up with TRBD1. Per germline, CDR1 DFQATT and CDR2 SNEGSKA (reference sequence). CDR3 length equals 12 residues. The V and J ends lost 3 bases and 7 bases, in that order; junction bases with no gene match: 0. The DNA of the CDR3 is TGCAGTGCTAGGACAGGGAATTCACCCCTCCACTTT. Amino acid sequence: CSARTGNSPLHF.

Many counts were recorded for this clonotype. The chain joins TRBV25-1 to TRBJ2-7; no clear D gene. Germline values: CDR1 MGHDK, CDR2 SYGVNS. The V and J ends lost 4 bases and 0 bases respectively, with 13 bases between them. There are 15 residues in the CDR3. The CDR3 protein is CASSGHSPSSYEQYF. CDR3 DNA sequence: TGTGCCAGCAGTGGTCACTCTCCAAGCTCCTACGAGCAGTACTTC.

This clonotype has ten or more counts. The chain carries TRBV6-5 and TRBJ2-7; TRBD2 matches 10 bases. The CDR3 is 14 amino acids. The V gene end was trimmed by 1 base and the J gene end by 7 bases; junction bases not matched to a gene: 4. Germline CDR1 is MNHEY and CDR2 is SVGAGI. The CDR3 spells CASSYLGLASEQYF. Here the CDR3 DNA reads TGTGCCAGCAGTTACTTGGGACTAGCGTCGGAGCAGTACTTC.

This clonotype has a single count. The J gene is TRBJ1-6, the V gene TRBV6-2 or TRBV6-3; D may be TRBD1 (5 bases). Per germline, CDR1 MNHEY and CDR2 SVGEGT. The V gene lost 5 bases and the J gene lost 7 bases, with 15 bases spanning the gap. The length of the CDR3 is 15 residues. CDR3 coding DNA: TGTGCCAGCAGTCCCCGGGAAGGGGAGAATTCACCCCTCCACTTT. Encoded protein: CASSPREGENSPLHF.

This clonotype was seen ten or more times. The rearrangement uses TRBV25-1 and TRBJ2-7; a weak D match, TRBD2 (6 bases). The CDR3 totals 12 residues. Germline V gene data show CDR1 as MGHDK and CDR2 as SYGVNS. V lost 8 bases to trimming and J lost 0 bases, with 8 bases between them. The CDR3 DNA sequence: TGTGCCAGCGGAGGGAGCTCCTACGAGCAGTACTTC. Protein: CASGGSSYEQYF.

This clonotype was observed a few times. A read error may explain this, as a much larger clone is one base away. The chain employs TRBV6-6 and TRBJ2-5; tentative D call: TRBD1 (6 bases). Trimming left V 5 bases short and J 1 base short, with 14 bases between. CDR1 and CDR2 from the germline V gene are MNHNY and SVGAGI (reference sequence). The CDR3 spans 15 residues. CDR3 amino acids: CASSQIRTAQETQYF. The CDR3 DNA reads as TGTGCCAGCAGTCAAATTCGGACAGCCCAAGAGACCCAGTACTTC.

This clonotype was found many times. The J gene is TRBJ2-5, the V gene TRBV7-9; 9 bases align to TRBD2. With 2 bases clipped from V and 4 bases from J, the junction kept 14 bases outside the gene matches. CDR1 and CDR2 from the germline V gene are SEHNR and FQNEAQ (reference sequence). The CDR3 contains 18 residues. CDR3 coding DNA: TGTGCCAGCAGCTTAATTCCCAGGGCTAGCGGGATTGGAGAGACCCAGTACTTC. This gives the protein CASSLIPRASGIGETQYF.

This clonotype was seen repeatedly, ten times or more. Here the CDR3 reads CASTLAGGPHEQYF. The CDR3 region has the DNA TGTGCCAGCACCTTAGCGGGAGGGCCCCACGAGCAGTACTTC. The chain recombines TRBV12-3 or TRBV12-4 with TRBJ2-7; 11 bases fit TRBD2. This CDR3 is built from 14 residues. Germline trimming cut 7 bases from V and 5 bases from J; bases unmatched to any gene: 7.

This chain uses TRBV2 with TRBJ2-7, with 10 bases aligning to TRBD1. The CDR3 consists of 13 residues. CDR1 is SNHLY, CDR2 FYNNEI, per germline. The CDR3 loop is CARAGTGAYEQYF. CDR3 sequence (DNA): TGTGCTAGAGCCGGGACAGGGGCCTACGAGCAGTACTTC.